Included here is one T cell receptor beta chain sequence, with context. The data were taken from a study of T cell clones after liver transplantation. Study-wide context: Apart from a few HCV-positive recipients, transplants were for non-autoimmune, non-viral reasons.

CDR1 and CDR2 (germline): SGHTA, FQGTGA. This CDR3 is built from 15 residues. V trimming: 5 bases; J trimming: 3 bases; junction bases outside the gene matches: 4. Here immunoSEQ multiplex PCR was the method, and the copy in TCRdb shows in-frame clones only, minus some. In the table there are 40,000 to 65,000 clones, about four fifths of which are singletons. Sequenced material: CD4+ T cells from blood, taken before liver transplant. The receptor was derived from a human donor who received a liver transplant. The chain links TRBV7-3 to TRBJ2-2; 9 bases fit TRBD1. In nucleotides, the CDR3 is TGTGCCAGCAGCACCGGGACAGGGTACACCGGGGAGCTGTTTTTT. This sequence encodes CASSTGTGYTGELFF.